These T cell receptor beta chains were read from a single sample in a study of OX40 agonist ivuxolimab in advanced cancers. The method was immunoSEQ multiplex PCR; TCRdb's version includes in-frame clones alone and lacks a portion of them. The table has around 70,000 clones, roughly 86% seen once. This sample comprised CD4+ or CD8+ T cells sorted from blood, obtained in a trial of the OX40 agonist ivuxolimab. These receptors all stem from an adult with an advanced solid tumor such as melanoma, head and neck, liver or kidney cancer. Both conserved end residues are part of each CDR3. The D gene is left open where the match is weak. Size values are once, few and many counts, or a class for expanded clones, and some rows have none.

V: TRBV28; J: TRBJ2-7; size: once; D: TRBD1; DNA: TGTGCCAGCAGATTAACAGGGGGCATCTACGAGCAGTACTTC; CDR3: CASRLTGGIYEQYF
V: TRBV2; J: TRBJ2-7; size: .; D: TRBD1; DNA: TGTGCCGGAAGGACAGGGGGCGGCGAGCAGTACTTC; CDR3: CAGRTGGGEQYF
V: TRBV5-6; J: TRBJ1-5; size: .; D: .; DNA: TGTGCCAGCAGCTTGACAGGGAGAAGCAATCAGCCCCAGCATTTT; CDR3: CASSLTGRSNQPQHF
V: TRBV5-1; J: TRBJ2-5; size: once; D: .; DNA: TGCGCCAGCAGCTTGAGCCAAGAGACCCAGTACTTC; CDR3: CASSLSQETQYF
V: TRBV14; J: TRBJ2-5; size: .; D: TRBD2; DNA: TGTGCCAGCAGCCATTTTAGCGGGGAGCCCCAAGAGACCCAGTACTTC; CDR3: CASSHFSGEPQETQYF
V: TRBV5-4; J: TRBJ1-2; size: few; D: TRBD1; DNA: TGTGCCAGCAGCTCCTTAGACAGGGAGGGCTATGGCTACACCTTC; CDR3: CASSSLDREGYGYTF
V: TRBV5-4; J: TRBJ2-7; size: few; D: .; DNA: TGTGCCAGTTCACCAGGGAGCTCCTACGAGCAGTACTTC; CDR3: CASSPGSSYEQYF
V: TRBV28; J: TRBJ2-7; size: .; D: TRBD1; DNA: TGTGCCAGCAGTAGGACAGGGCAGACCTACGAGCAGTACTTC; CDR3: CASSRTGQTYEQYF
V: TRBV18; J: TRBJ1-1; size: .; D: .; DNA: TGTGCCAGCTCACCCAGAGGACAGATGAACACTGAAGCTTTCTTT; CDR3: CASSPRGQMNTEAFF
V: TRBV13; J: TRBJ1-1; size: .; D: TRBD1; DNA: TGTGCCAGCAGCTTACAGGGGGCGCGAGGTGAAGCTTTCTTT; CDR3: CASSLQGARGEAFF
V: TRBV11-1; J: TRBJ1-1; size: once; D: TRBD1; DNA: TGTGCCAGCAGCTTGTGGACAGGGGGGCGGACTGAAGCTTTCTTT; CDR3: CASSLWTGGRTEAFF
V: TRBV6-1; J: TRBJ2-5; size: .; D: .; DNA: TGTGCCAGCAGGGTCGGCAGCCAAGAGACCCAGTACTTC; CDR3: CASRVGSQETQYF
V: TRBV28; J: TRBJ2-2; size: .; D: TRBD1; DNA: TGTGCCAGCAGGCCGTCAGGGGGCGACACCGGGGAGCTGTTTTTT; CDR3: CASRPSGGDTGELFF